A selection of T cell receptor beta chains follows, all from one sample in a study of blood T cell repertoires in COVID-19. Some clones are missing from TCRdb's copy, which holds only in-frame ones; the method was immunoSEQ multiplex PCR. There are 150,000 to 200,000 clones in the sample; approximately 82% occur only once, and 4.4% lies in the top ten. Sequences were obtained from PBMCs or T cells enriched from blood (not recorded which). Source of these receptors: a woman between 45 and 60 years old who had recovered from COVID-19. Both conserved end residues are part of each CDR3. Fields, in order: J gene, V gene, clone size, D gene, CDR3 DNA, CDR3 protein. The D gene is left open where the match is weak. Size is omitted from some rows. Given values are once, few, many or a class for expanded clones.

>TRBJ2-3|TRBV7-9|-|-
TGTGCCAGCAGCCTATTATACAGGGAATTCAGCACAGATACGCAGTATTTT
CASSLLYREFSTDTQYF
>TRBJ1-4|TRBV6-1|-|TRBD1
TGTGCCAGCAGTGAAGTTGCGGGAGGGGGCGCCCGGGAAAAACTGTTTTTT
CASSEVAGGGAREKLFF
>TRBJ2-2|TRBV10-1|-|-
TGCGCCCCCGTGGGCAGTAACGCGAACACCGGGGAGCTGTTTTTT
CAPVGSNANTGELFF
>TRBJ1-2|TRBV5-4|few|-
TGTGCCAGCAGCTTGGCTCGGGAGACAGCCAAATTAAATGGCTACACCTTC
CASSLARETAKLNGYTF
>TRBJ1-2|TRBV6-1|once|TRBD1
TGTGCCAGCAGTGAGCCCGGGACAGGATCTATCTATGGCTACACCTTC
CASSEPGTGSIYGYTF
>TRBJ1-4|TRBV18|-|-
TGTGCCAGCTCACCCGGTCCCAATGAAAAACTGTTTTTT
CASSPGPNEKLFF
>TRBJ1-2|TRBV4-3|-|-
TGCGCCAGCAGCCAAGCAGGGGGCTACACCTTC
CASSQAGGYTF
>TRBJ2-3|TRBV7-2|few|-
TGTGCCAGCAGCTTAGGGACTCCTCGTGTAGATACGCAGTATTTT
CASSLGTPRVDTQYF
>TRBJ2-3|TRBV7-9|-|TRBD1
TGTGCCAGCAGCGCCAGGGGGCAAGCAGATACGCAGTATTTT
CASSARGQADTQYF
>TRBJ1-5|TRBV7-9|-|-
TGTGCCAGCAGCCCAGGGACGGGAGGCTCTCAGCCCCAGCATTTT
CASSPGTGGSQPQHF
>TRBJ2-1|TRBV7-7|-|TRBD2
TGTGCCAGCAGCTTAGGAGGGAGGGGTAACAATGAGCAGTTCTTC
CASSLGGRGNNEQFF
>TRBJ2-2|TRBV3-1/TRBV3-2|-|-
TGTGCCAGCATCTTCGCGAACACCGGGGAGCTGTTTTTT
CASIFANTGELFF
>TRBJ2-3|TRBV7-2|-|-
TGTGCCGGGGCTGAGAACCCTAGCACAGATACGCAGTATTTT
CAGAENPSTDTQYF
>TRBJ2-1|TRBV15|-|-
TGTGCCACCAGCAGCCTTAGGGGTGAGCAGTTCTTC
CATSSLRGEQFF
>TRBJ1-1|TRBV30|-|-
TGTGCCTGGGTTCAGGGGACTGAAGCTTTCTTT
CAWVQGTEAFF
>TRBJ1-4|TRBV7-9|many|-
TGTGCCAGCAGCTTAAGGAGGGGTAATGAAAAACTGTTTTTT
CASSLRRGNEKLFF
>TRBJ1-2|TRBV9|-|-
TGTGCCAGCAGGGAGGGAGTTGCGGCGGGCTACACCTTC
CASREGVAAGYTF
>TRBJ1-2|TRBV7-9|-|-
TGTGCCAGCAGCTTAGACAGAGCTAACTATGGCTACACCTTC
CASSLDRANYGYTF
>TRBJ1-1|TRBV12-3/TRBV12-4|once|-
TGTGCCAGCAGTCCAGAACAGCGGCCTGAAGCTTTCTTT
CASSPEQRPEAFF
>TRBJ1-2|TRBV7-8|-|TRBD1
TGTGCCAGCAGCCCACGGGACAGAAACAGAAATAACTATGGCTACACCTTC
CASSPRDRNRNNYGYTF
>TRBJ1-1|TRBV18|-|TRBD1
TGTGCCAGCTCGCGGACAGGGCCGGCTGAAGCTTTCTTT
CASSRTGPAEAFF
>TRBJ2-1|TRBV6-5|once|TRBD2
TGTGCCAGCAGTTACTCTCTTACTAGCGGGAGGGCTGAGCAGTTCTTC
CASSYSLTSGRAEQFF
>TRBJ1-2|TRBV28|-|-
TGTGCCAGCAGTTTAACAGATCATGGCTACACCTTC
CASSLTDHGYTF
>TRBJ2-5|TRBV6-1|-|TRBD1
TGTGCCAGCAGTGAAATGGTGGGACAGGAATACTTC
CASSEMVGQEYF
>TRBJ1-5|TRBV6-1|few|TRBD1
TGTGCCAGCAGTGATATAGGGGGCCGAGATCAGCCCCAGCATTTT
CASSDIGGRDQPQHF
>TRBJ1-2|TRBV29-1|-|-
TGCAGCGTTGGGAGTACAGGCTCTACCTATGGCTACACCTTC
CSVGSTGSTYGYTF
>TRBJ2-1|TRBV7-3|-|TRBD2
TGTGCCAGCGCAAGCGGGGGGCCGGGCAGGCAGTTCTTC
CASASGGPGRQFF
>TRBJ2-1|TRBV18|-|-
TGTGCCAGCTCAGGCCGACAGGGACTTAACTACAATGAGCAGTTCTTC
CASSGRQGLNYNEQFF
>TRBJ2-5|TRBV7-2|-|TRBD2
TGTGCCAGCACAATGGGAGGGACTCCCAAAGAGACCCAGTACTTC
CASTMGGTPKETQYF
>TRBJ1-1|TRBV28|-|-
TGTGCCAGTCGGGGGGTCGAACCGGAAGCTTTCTTT
CASRGVEPEAFF
>TRBJ2-2|TRBV15|once|-
TGTGCCACCAGCGAGAGGAGATTGGGGCCCGGGGAGCTGTTTTTT
CATSERRLGPGELFF
>TRBJ2-3|TRBV19|-|TRBD2
TGTGCCAGTAGTATAGGGGCGAGCGGGGTCACAGATACGCAGTATTTT
CASSIGASGVTDTQYF
>TRBJ1-3|TRBV18|once|-
TGTGCCAGCTCACCACAGGAGACTGGTGGAAACACCATATATTTT
CASSPQETGGNTIYF
>TRBJ2-3|TRBV9|few|-
TGTGCCAGCGGGTCTGGAGGCACAGATACGCAGTATTTT
CASGSGGTDTQYF
>TRBJ2-2|TRBV20-1|-|-
TGCAGTGCTAGTACGGGCTCCGGGATCACCGGGGAGCTGTTTTTT
CSASTGSGITGELFF
>TRBJ1-5|TRBV7-8|-|-
TGTGCCAGCAGCTTAGACGGGCGGGGGAATCAGCCCCAGCATTTT
CASSLDGRGNQPQHF
>TRBJ1-5|TRBV5-1|-|-
TGCGCCAGCAGCTTGTATTCGGATCAGCCCCAGCATTTT
CASSLYSDQPQHF
>TRBJ1-1|TRBV2|few|-
TGTGCCAGCAGGGCGACACAGAACACTGAAGCTTTCTTT
CASRATQNTEAFF
>TRBJ2-5|TRBV6-6|-|-
TGTGCCAGCAGTTACTCGAGAAGTTTCGGTCAAGAGACCCAGTACTTC
CASSYSRSFGQETQYF
>TRBJ1-2|TRBV12-3/TRBV12-4|-|-
TGTGCCAGCAGTGTCCAGGGGAACTATGGCTACACCTTC
CASSVQGNYGYTF
>TRBJ2-1|TRBV3-1/TRBV3-2|-|-
TGTGCCAGCAGCCTCGGAGGGGAGCAGTTCTTC
CASSLGGEQFF
>TRBJ2-1|TRBV7-2|-|-
TGTGCCAGCAGCTCGTGGACAAGCAATGAGCAGTTCTTC
CASSSWTSNEQFF
>TRBJ1-2|TRBV3-1/TRBV3-2|once|-
TGTGCCAGCAGCCAAGATCGGGGTCTTGGCTACACCTTC
CASSQDRGLGYTF
>TRBJ1-1|TRBV4-1|-|-
TGCGCCAGCAGCCAAGGCGTCCGCGCAGCTTTCTTT
CASSQGVRAAFF
>TRBJ1-5|TRBV5-4|-|-
TGTGCCAGCCAACGACAGCCTAGCAATCAGCCCCAGCATTTT
CASQRQPSNQPQHF
>TRBJ2-4|TRBV19|-|TRBD2
TGTGCCAGTAGTATAGTGGCTAGCGGGAGTGATTCCAAAAACATTCAGTACTTC
CASSIVASGSDSKNIQYF